The 9 T cell receptor beta chains listed next were all sequenced from one sample in a study of blood T cell repertoires in COVID-19. The protocol was immunoSEQ multiplex PCR, while the TCRdb copy is restricted to in-frame clones and leaves out a portion. The sample has about 400,000 clones, around 87% seen once. The sample taken for sequencing was peripheral blood. These receptors were collected from a human donor in a cohort sampled during active COVID-19.

The gene calls are TRBV21-1 and TRBJ2-7; the table's D gene call, TRBD2, was not cross checked with the DNA. TRBV21-1 is noted as a pseudogene. CDR3 size: 13 residues. The DNA for the CDR3 is TGTGCCTGCGGGGGGGACAGGTTCTACGAGCAGTACTTC. It translates to CACGGDRFYEQYF.

CDR3 in amino acids: CASSVTGWNTGELFF. In DNA, the CDR3 is TGTGCCAGTAGCGTCACAGGGTGGAACACCGGGGAGCTGTTTTTT. The chain links TRBV19 to TRBJ2-2; maybe TRBD1 (6 bases). V was pared by 6 bases and J by 1 base, with 12 bases between. The CDR3 runs 15 residues. Germline V lookup: CDR1 LNHDA, CDR2 SQIVND (reference sequence).

CDR3 in DNA: TGCGCCAGCAGTGAGTGGCAGGGGCTCTACGAGCAGTACTTC. It specifies CASSEWQGLYEQYF. The chain joins TRBV10-2 to TRBJ2-7; D possibly corresponds to TRBD1 (6 bases). This CDR3 is built from 14 residues. Germline V gives CDR1 WSHSY, CDR2 SAAADI. V was clipped by 1 base and J by 3 bases, with 10 bases between them.

The V and J genes are TRBV3-1 (or the pseudogene TRBV3-2) and TRBJ1-1; TRBD1 agrees at 8 bases. Trimming took 2 bases from V and 4 from J; bases not matched to a gene: 15. There are 18 residues in the CDR3. In germline, CDR1 is LGHDT, CDR2 YNNKEL (reference sequence). CDR3 coding DNA: TGTGCCAGCAGCCAATTTTACCTCGGACAGGGAATGAGCACTGAAGCTTTCTTT. Protein product: CASSQFYLGQGMSTEAFF.

This rearrangement joins TRBV5-1 to TRBJ1-1; 7 bases line up with TRBD1. The CDR3 extends over 16 amino acids. The V gene's germline CDR1 is SGHRS and CDR2 YFSETQ. The trim removed 2 bases at V and 0 bases at J, leaving 7 bases unmatched. The chain's CDR3 is CASSFGQVPLNTEAFF. The CDR3 nucleotides read TGCGCCAGCAGCTTCGGACAGGTACCCCTGAACACTGAAGCTTTCTTT.

This chain connects TRBV4-1 to TRBJ2-7; 12 nucleotides align to TRBD2. Losses at the gene ends were 2 bases for V and 2 bases for J; bases not matched to a gene: 19. The CDR3 covers 21 residues. Germline CDR1 reads MGHRA; CDR2 reads YSYEKL. The CDR3 loop reads CASSQKAPSGRVDFKTYEQYF. Here the CDR3 DNA reads TGCGCCAGCAGCCAAAAGGCCCCTAGCGGGAGGGTTGACTTTAAAACCTACGAGCAGTACTTC.

This chain links TRBV10-2 with TRBJ2-5, with a possible D match to TRBD2 (6 bases). CDR1 is WSHSY and CDR2 is SAAADI in the germline V gene. The CDR3 runs to 15 residues. Trimming cost V 4 bases and J 5 bases, with 17 bases left between them. CDR3 nucleotides: TGCGCCAGCAGTGCCGCCGGGGGAGTGGGGGAGACCCAGTACTTC. It encodes CASSAAGGVGETQYF.

This clone showed up many times. This chain connects TRBV5-1 to TRBJ2-5; 7 bases align to TRBD1. This CDR3 comprises 14 residues. CDR1 is SGHRS and CDR2 is YFSETQ in the germline V gene. With 3 bases clipped from V and 7 bases from J, the junction kept 9 bases outside the gene matches. The CDR3 DNA reads as TGCGCCAGCAGCTCCGAAGGCCCAGGGGGGACCCAGTACTTC. This sequence encodes CASSSEGPGGTQYF.

The chain recombines TRBV5-1 with TRBJ1-2, with 10 bases that match TRBD1. With 0 bases clipped from V and 6 bases from J, the junction kept 2 bases outside the gene matches. Per the germline V gene, CDR1 is SGHRS and CDR2 is YFSETQ. The CDR3 length is 14 residues. The CDR3 region has the DNA TGCGCCAGCAGCTTGGCCGGGACAGGGGATGGCTACACCTTC. It is translated as CASSLAGTGDGYTF.